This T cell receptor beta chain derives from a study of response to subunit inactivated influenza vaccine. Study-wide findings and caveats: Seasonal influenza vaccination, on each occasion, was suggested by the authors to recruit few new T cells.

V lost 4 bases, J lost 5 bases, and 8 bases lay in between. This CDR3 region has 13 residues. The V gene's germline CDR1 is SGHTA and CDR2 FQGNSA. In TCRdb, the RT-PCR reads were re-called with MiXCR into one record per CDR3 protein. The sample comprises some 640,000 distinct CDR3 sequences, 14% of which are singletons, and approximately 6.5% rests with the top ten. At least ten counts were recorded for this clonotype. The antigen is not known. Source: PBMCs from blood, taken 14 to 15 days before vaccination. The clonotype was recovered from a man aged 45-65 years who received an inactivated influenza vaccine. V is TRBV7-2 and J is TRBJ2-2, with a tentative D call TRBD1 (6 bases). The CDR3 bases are TGTGCCAGCAGCTGGGGGCGTACCGGGGAGCTGTTTTTT. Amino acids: CASSWGRTGELFF.